This T cell receptor beta chain was observed in a study of somatic mutations in cytotoxic T cells in rheumatoid arthritis. Study-level findings and limits: Researchers did not know the antigen targets of the expanded CD8+ clones.

Researchers isolated CD4+ and CD8+ cells by positive magnetic bead selection and then checked their purity by flow cytometry. The repertoire was sequenced with immunoSEQ multiplex PCR; TCRdb's copy has only in-frame clones and lacks some. This repertoire shows 18,000 or so clones, approximately 80% found once; its top ten account for nearly 9%. Germline V gene sequence: CDR1 SGDLS, CDR2 YYNGEE. The V and J ends lost 4 bases and 8 bases, in that order; junction bases with no gene match: 8. This CDR3 is 15 amino acids long. Notes on this clone: Its antigen is undetermined.

This receptor was obtained from an adult with rheumatoid arthritis. The sequenced sample was CD8+ T cells sorted from blood. The chain carries TRBV9 and TRBJ2-1, with TRBD2 matching over 11 bases. The CDR3 nucleotides read TGTGCCAGCAGCTCAGCGCTAGCGGGGGGAGATGAGCAGTTCTTC. It specifies CASSSALAGGDEQFF.